The 32 T cell receptor beta chains below were found in one sample sequenced in a study of control samples from healthy donors and cancer patients. Data came from immunoSEQ multiplex PCR; TCRdb stores just in-frame clones and leaves some out. The sample carries 150,000 to 200,000 clones, around 90% recorded once. The sequenced sample consisted of blood. The receptors were gathered from a man aged 25 to 40 in good health.

V usage is TRBV3-1 (or the pseudogene TRBV3-2) and J usage is TRBJ1-2; the D gene is possibly TRBD1 (6 bases). The germline V gene encodes CDR1 LGHDT and CDR2 YNNKEL (reference sequence). The CDR3 length is 15 residues. Trimming stripped 1 base from V and 7 bases from J, with 16 bases between. Here the CDR3 reads CASSQGSGGLSGYTF. CDR3 sequence (DNA): TGTGCCAGCAGCCAAGGGTCTGGGGGGCTGAGTGGCTACACCTTC.

The J gene is TRBJ1-1, the V gene TRBV15; 8 bases agree with TRBD1. Trimming cost V 5 bases and J 8 bases; bases outside gene matches: 4. Germline CDR1 LNHNV, CDR2 YYDKDF (reference sequence). The CDR3 loop spans 12 amino acids. The CDR3 DNA sequence: TGTGCCACCAGCGGAAACAGGGGGGAAGCTTTCTTT. Amino acid sequence: CATSGNRGEAFF. The whole variable domain, filled in from reference TRBV15 and TRBJ1-1, reads DAMVIQNPRYQVTQFGKPVTLSCSQTLNHNVMYWYQQKSSQAPKLLFHYYDKDFNNEADTPDNFQSRRPNTSFCFLDIRSPGLGDTAMYLCATSGNRGEAFFGQGTRLTVV.

The genes are TRBV2 and TRBJ1-2; maybe TRBD1 (5 bases). V lost 1 base to trimming and J lost 7 bases, with 16 bases between them. Germline assignment: CDR1 SNHLY and CDR2 FYNNEI. This CDR3 is 15 amino acids long. The chain's CDR3 is CASSEEAGSMSGYTF. CDR3 bases: TGTGCCAGCAGTGAAGAGGCAGGGAGTATGAGTGGCTACACCTTC.

The rearrangement uses TRBV9 and TRBJ2-1; 10 bases agree with TRBD2. Per germline, CDR1 SGDLS and CDR2 YYNGEE. The CDR3 has 16 residues. J was trimmed by 6 bases and V by 0 bases; bases with no gene match: 6. The CDR3 coding sequence is TGTGCCAGCAGCGTAGGAGGGAGCGGGGGGGCCAATGAGCAGTTCTTC. This gives the protein CASSVGGSGGANEQFF.

The chain joins TRBV18 to TRBJ1-5, with D perhaps TRBD1 (6 bases). V shed 3 bases and J shed 4 bases, with 10 bases lying between them. This CDR3 is built from 14 residues. The germline V gene has CDR1 KGHSH and CDR2 LQKENI. CDR3 loop: CASSPRTVNQPQHF. CDR3 nucleotides: TGTGCCAGCTCACCGAGGACAGTAAATCAGCCCCAGCATTTT.

This clone was seen a single time. The chain combines TRBV11-2 with TRBJ2-2; D is perhaps TRBD1 or TRBD2 (6 bases each). This CDR3 spans 14 amino acids. Trimming shortened V by 7 bases and J by 4 bases, and 13 bases separated the two germline ends. CDR1 is SGHAT, CDR2 FQNNGV, per germline. The CDR3, as DNA: TGTGCCAGCATGTGGGGGGCTGCCACCGGGGAGCTGTTTTTT. Its protein product is CASMWGAATGELFF.

This clone occurred once. This rearrangement joins TRBV3-1 (or the pseudogene TRBV3-2) to TRBJ1-4; D is undetermined. The CDR3 totals 13 residues. Germline CDR1 LGHDT, CDR2 YNNKEL (reference sequence). Trimming removed 3 bases at V and 11 bases at J, with 13 bases between. For the CDR3, the DNA is TGTGCCAGCAGCCATCGACAAGGGCCGAAACTGTTTTTT. This gives the protein CASSHRQGPKLFF.

V gene TRBV5-1 combines with J gene TRBJ2-4; 10 nucleotides align to TRBD2. The CDR3 spans 16 residues. The germline V gene encodes CDR1 SGHRS and CDR2 YFSETQ. V was clipped by 0 bases and J by 6 bases; unmatched bases: 6. The CDR3: CASSLAGSGGLNIQYF. The CDR3 DNA sequence: TGCGCCAGCAGCTTGGCCGGTAGCGGGGGGTTAAACATTCAGTACTTC.

The rearrangement joins TRBV27 to TRBJ1-4, with 9 nucleotides matching TRBD1. Germline V gene lookup returns CDR1 MNHEY and CDR2 SMNVEV (reference sequence). Trimming cost V 6 bases and J 0 bases; bases outside gene matches: 8. There are 17 residues in the CDR3. CDR3 nucleotide sequence: TGTGCCAGCAGACCCTCGGGACAGGGTTCAACTAATGAAAAACTGTTTTTT. This codes for CASRPSGQGSTNEKLFF. The whole variable domain, remainder taken from reference TRBV27 and TRBJ1-4, is EAQVTQNPRYLITVTGKKLTVTCSQNMNHEYMSWYRQDPGLGLRQIYYSMNVEVTDKGDVPEGYKVSRKEKRNFPLILESPSPNQTSLYFCASRPSGQGSTNEKLFFGSGTQLSVL.

CDR3 sequence: CASSQGTKIIYTF. CDR3 DNA sequence: TGTGCCAGCAGCCAAGGGACGAAAATTATCTACACCTTC. The gene calls are TRBV14 and TRBJ1-2; D is ambiguous. The V and J ends lost 1 base and 10 bases respectively, with 13 bases between them. The germline V gene has CDR1 SGHDN and CDR2 FVKESK. The CDR3 has 13 amino acids.

This chain connects TRBV3-1 (or the pseudogene TRBV3-2) to TRBJ2-7; 7 bases line up with TRBD2. This CDR3 is 15 amino acids long. Unmatched junction bases numbered 3, after V lost 1 base and J lost 0 bases. Germline CDR1 is LGHDT and CDR2 is YNNKEL (reference sequence). In DNA, the CDR3 is TGTGCCAGCAGCCAAGCGGCTAGCGGCTCCTACGAGCAGTACTTC. Translation gives CASSQAASGSYEQYF.

This clone was found a few times. The V call is TRBV20-1, the J call TRBJ1-5; D ambiguous. The CDR3 runs to 9 residues. Germline V gene lookup returns CDR1 DFQATT and CDR2 SNEGSKA (reference sequence). CDR3 nucleotides: TGCAAAATAAGAGAAGCCCAGCATTTT. It is translated as CKIREAQHF.

The chain links TRBV18 to TRBJ1-6, with 7 bases matching TRBD1. Trimming at V came to 3 bases and at J to 4 bases, leaving 9 bases not matched to a gene. Germline CDR1 reads KGHSH; CDR2 reads LQKENI. The CDR3 extends over 17 amino acids. DNA for the CDR3: TGTGCCAGCTCACCGCTCCCCCCGGGACAGTATAATTCACCCCTCCACTTT. Residues: CASSPLPPGQYNSPLHF. The entire variable domain, with the rest obtained from reference TRBV18 and TRBJ1-6, is as follows: NAGVMQNPRHLVRRRGQEARLRCSPMKGHSHVYWYRQLPEEGLKFMVYLQKENIIDESGMPKERFSAEFPKEGPSILRIQQVVRGDSAAYFCASSPLPPGQYNSPLHFGNGTRLTVT.

This chain uses TRBV19 with TRBJ1-6; 9 bases line up with TRBD1. Germline V lookup: CDR1 LNHDA, CDR2 SQIVND (reference sequence). The CDR3 runs to 13 residues. CDR3 amino acids: CAVGTGPDSPLHF. The CDR3 DNA reads as TGTGCAGTAGGGACAGGGCCAGATTCACCCCTCCACTTT.

V and J are TRBV14 and TRBJ2-1; the D is unclear. Germline V lookup: CDR1 SGHDN, CDR2 FVKESK. The CDR3 length is 14 residues. V was trimmed by 1 base and J by 2 bases, leaving 6 bases between them. CDR3 sequence reads: CASSQGLAYNEQFF. CDR3 bases: TGTGCCAGCAGCCAAGGACTGGCCTACAATGAGCAGTTCTTC. The variable domain in full, with the rest retrieved from reference TRBV14 and TRBJ2-1, is EAGVTQFPSHSVIEKGQTVTLRCDPISGHDNLYWYRRVMGKEIKFLLHFVKESKQDESGMPNNRFLAERTGGTYSTLKVQPAELEDSGVYFCASSQGLAYNEQFFGPGTRLTVL.

The CDR3: CASSLTGGQETQYF. In nucleotides, the CDR3 is TGCGCCAGCAGCTTGACAGGGGGGCAAGAGACCCAGTACTTC. The chain joins TRBV5-1 to TRBJ2-5, with 8 nucleotides matching TRBD1. The germline V gene has CDR1 SGHRS and CDR2 YFSETQ. This CDR3 has 14 residues. V lost 1 base to trimming and J lost 2 bases; unmatched junction nucleotides: 1. Full variable domain (missing parts from reference TRBV5-1 and TRBJ2-5): KAGVTQTPRYLIKTRGQQVTLSCSPISGHRSVSWYQQTPGQGLQFLFEYFSETQRNKGNFPGRFSGRQFSNSRSEMNVSTLELGDSALYLCASSLTGGQETQYFGPGTRLLVL.

This clone was picked up many times. This chain links TRBV5-1 with TRBJ1-5; 9 positions match TRBD1. This CDR3 contains 14 residues. V trimming: 4 bases; J trimming: 7 bases; junction bases outside the gene matches: 6. CDR1 SGHRS and CDR2 YFSETQ come from the germline V gene. CDR3 sequence reads: CASSAGQGRQPQHF. The CDR3 DNA reads as TGCGCCAGCAGCGCTGGACAGGGGCGACAGCCCCAGCATTTT.

This clone was picked up one time. This sample also contains other DNA sequences that code for the same CDR3. The chain couples TRBV19 to TRBJ2-2; D perhaps matches TRBD1 (6 bases). V was shortened by 2 bases and J by 2 bases, with 9 bases between the two germline ends. The CDR3 totals 15 residues. Germline CDR1 and CDR2: LNHDA and SQIVND (reference sequence). The CDR3 nucleotides are TGTGCCAGTAGTATAAACAGGGCAAACACCGGGGAGCTGTTTTTT. Encoded protein: CASSINRANTGELFF.

This clone was seen just once. V is TRBV19 and J is TRBJ2-1; 7 nucleotides agree with TRBD2. Per the germline V gene, CDR1 is LNHDA and CDR2 is SQIVND (reference sequence). The V gene end was trimmed by 7 bases and the J gene end by 4 bases; junction bases not matched to a gene: 4. The CDR3 is made up of 13 amino acids. The CDR3 sequence is CASTQRGYNEQFF. Here the CDR3 DNA reads TGTGCCAGTACCCAGCGGGGATACAATGAGCAGTTCTTC.

The chain is built from TRBV15 and TRBJ1-4; D not certain. Germline V lookup: CDR1 LNHNV, CDR2 YYDKDF (reference sequence). The length of the CDR3 is 11 residues. V was pared by 5 bases and J by 8 bases, with 6 bases between. The CDR3 DNA follows: TGTGCCACCAGCTCCTGGGAAAAACTGTTTTTT. This translates into CATSSWEKLFF.

The table lists this clone with a few counts. V and J are TRBV6-5 and TRBJ1-4, with D unresolved. Trimming left V 6 bases short and J 0 bases short, with 8 bases between. The CDR3 loop spans 14 amino acids. Germline CDR1 and CDR2: MNHEY and SVGAGI. The CDR3 here is CASRSTATNEKLFF. For the CDR3, the DNA is TGTGCCAGCAGAAGCACAGCAACTAATGAAAAACTGTTTTTT.

The chain links TRBV7-9 to TRBJ1-4; D is unresolved. Germline V gene lookup returns CDR1 SEHNR and CDR2 FQNEAQ (reference sequence). The V end lost 5 bases, the J end lost 0 bases, and 7 bases lay between the germline ends. This CDR3 spans 14 amino acids. The CDR3 spells CASSVSATNEKLFF. CDR3 nucleotides: TGTGCCAGCAGCGTCAGTGCAACTAATGAAAAACTGTTTTTT.

V is TRBV7-2 and J is TRBJ1-5; D not resolved. CDR1 and CDR2 (germline): SGHTA, FQGNSA. V dropped 5 bases and J dropped 4 bases, with 9 bases sitting between them. The CDR3 loop spans 13 amino acids. The CDR3 sequence is CASSAGVNQPQHF. The DNA of the CDR3 is TGTGCCAGCAGCGCTGGGGTGAATCAGCCCCAGCATTTT.

The rearrangement uses TRBV7-9 and TRBJ1-3; D possibly corresponds to TRBD1 (5 bases). The germline gives CDR1 SEHNR, CDR2 FQNEAQ (reference sequence). Trimming pared 8 bases from V and 5 bases from J, leaving 22 bases between. The CDR3 length is 16 residues. CDR3 DNA sequence: TGTGCCAGCCGAGCGCGTGGGACTGCGGACAGAAACACCATATATTTT. Translation: CASRARGTADRNTIYF.

The chain is built from TRBV30 and TRBJ2-2; D unresolved. Germline loops: CDR1 GTSNPN, CDR2 SVGIG (reference sequence). The length of the CDR3 is 13 residues. V lost 5 bases and J lost 1, with 8 bases in between. Here the CDR3 reads CAWARLNTGELFF. The CDR3 nucleotides read TGTGCCTGGGCGCGGCTGAACACCGGGGAGCTGTTTTTT.

V gene TRBV6-5 combines with J gene TRBJ2-7; 14 bases align to TRBD2. CDR1 is MNHEY and CDR2 is SVGAGI in the germline V gene. The V gene end was trimmed by 10 bases and the J gene end by 6 bases; junction bases not matched to a gene: 5. The CDR3 has 13 residues. The CDR3 here is CATGGTSGGEQYF. The CDR3 DNA follows: TGTGCCACAGGAGGGACTAGCGGGGGCGAGCAGTACTTC.

CDR3 region: CASSLRGLNEKLFF. CDR3 nucleotides: TGTGCCAGCAGTTTAAGGGGCCTTAATGAAAAACTGTTTTTT. The genes are TRBV28 and TRBJ1-4, with D possibly matching TRBD1 (5 bases). This CDR3 has 14 residues. The germline CDR1 and CDR2 sequences are MDHEN and SYDVKM. Trimming pared 2 bases from V and 4 bases from J, leaving 8 bases between.

This clone has a single count. The genes are TRBV7-8 and TRBJ1-5, with D maybe TRBD1 (5 bases). V lost 1 base and J lost 14, with 12 bases in between. Germline V gives CDR1 SGHVS, CDR2 FQNEAQ. The CDR3 runs to 12 residues. The CDR3 DNA follows: TGTGCCAGCAGCTTAGATCAGGGAAGTAAGCATTTT. Protein: CASSLDQGSKHF. The whole variable domain, filled in from reference TRBV7-8 and TRBJ1-5, reads GAGVSQSPRYKVAKRGQDVALRCDPISGHVSLFWYQQALGQGPEFLTYFQNEAQLDKSGLPSDRFFAERPEGSVSTLKIQRTQQEDSAVYLCASSLDQGSKHFGDGTRLSIL.

V is TRBV18 and J is TRBJ1-1; a weak D match, TRBD1 (5 bases). The CDR3 spans 14 residues. V was cut by 4 bases and J by 7 bases, with 16 bases left in between. Germline V gene sequence: CDR1 KGHSH, CDR2 LQKENI. The CDR3: CASSRKGSLDEAFF. CDR3 in DNA: TGTGCCAGCTCACGTAAGGGGTCTCTTGATGAAGCTTTCTTT.

This chain's CDR3 is CASSARQKAGELFF. The CDR3 region has the DNA TGTGCCAGCAGCGCGCGACAGAAGGCCGGGGAGCTGTTTTTT. The chain employs TRBV11-2 and TRBJ2-2; tentatively, D is TRBD1 (5 bases). V was clipped by 5 bases and J by 6 bases, with 13 bases between them. The CDR3 runs to 14 residues. The germline V gene has CDR1 SGHAT and CDR2 FQNNGV.

The gene calls are TRBV12-3 or TRBV12-4 and TRBJ1-2; D call uncertain. Deletions cut 8 bases from V and 2 bases from J, with 12 bases between. This CDR3 is built from 13 residues. CDR3 residues: CASSPGINYGYTF. The CDR3 DNA sequence: TGTGCCAGCTCCCCGGGGATAAACTATGGCTACACCTTC.

This chain links TRBV5-1 with TRBJ2-3; perhaps TRBD2 as D (6 bases). This CDR3 has 14 amino acids. V was shortened by 4 bases and J by 6 bases, with 15 bases between the two germline ends. Germline CDR1 and CDR2: SGHRS and YFSETQ. The CDR3 protein is CASSPSRGGDTQYF. CDR3 bases: TGCGCCAGCAGCCCGAGCCGGGGAGGCGATACGCAGTATTTT.